Below are 21 T cell receptor beta chains sequenced from a single sample in a study of control samples from healthy donors and cancer patients. Repertoires were generated with immunoSEQ multiplex PCR, while TCRdb's copy carries only in-frame clones and drops some. The sample includes about 100,000 clones, 87% seen only once; the top ten take about 20%. The source material was blood. The receptor set was obtained from a woman aged 45-65 years in good health.

DNA for the CDR3: TGTGCCAGTGGGATAGGGACAGGGGTACATCAGCCCCAGCATTTT. It codes for CASGIGTGVHQPQHF. The V gene is TRBV27, the J gene TRBJ1-5; 10 bases align to TRBD1. The junction had 10 bases not matched to a gene; V was cut back by 9 bases and J by 5 bases. CDR1 and CDR2 (germline): MNHEY, SMNVEV (reference sequence). This CDR3 contains 15 residues.

On this clone: The same CDR3 also results from other DNA sequences found in this sample. This chain links TRBV11-3 with TRBJ2-5; 13 positions match TRBD2. V lost 3 bases and J lost 5; bases outside the gene matches: 12. The CDR3 spans 18 residues. Germline V gene sequence: CDR1 SGHNT, CDR2 YENEEA. DNA of the CDR3: TGTGCCAGCAGCTTGGGGTTACTAGCGGGGGGGCAGGGGGAGACCCAGTACTTC. This encodes CASSLGLLAGGQGETQYF.

The chain combines TRBV7-6 with TRBJ2-1; 10 nucleotides line up with TRBD2. The CDR3 totals 17 residues. Germline assignment: CDR1 SGHVS and CDR2 FNYEAQ. With V trimmed by 0 bases and J by 7 bases, 9 bases remained unmatched. The CDR3 region has the DNA TGTGCCAGCAGCTTAGCGGCCGGAGCGGGGGGGTCAAATGAGCAGTTCTTC. Protein product: CASSLAAGAGGSNEQFF. Combining the CDR3 with reference TRBV7-6 and TRBJ2-1 gives the whole variable domain GAGVSQSPRYKVTKRGQDVALRCDPISGHVSLYWYRQALGQGPEFLTYFNYEAQQDKSGLPNDRFSAERPEGSISTLTIQRTEQRDSAMYRCASSLAAGAGGSNEQFFGPGTRLTVL.

This chain uses TRBV5-8 with TRBJ1-1; tentatively, D is TRBD1 (5 bases). Germline V gives CDR1 SGHTS, CDR2 YDEGEE. The CDR3 covers 16 residues. Trimming stripped 0 bases from V and 0 bases from J, with 12 bases between. CDR3 nucleotide sequence: TGTGCCAGCAGCTTGGTATGGGGGGGGATGAACACTGAAGCTTTCTTT. It is translated as CASSLVWGGMNTEAFF.

This clone has just one count. The chain uses TRBV4-3 and TRBJ2-2; a weak D match, TRBD1 (5 bases). The CDR3 length is 17 residues. Germline V lookup: CDR1 LGHNA, CDR2 YSLEER. V lost 7 bases to trimming and J lost 2 bases, with 20 bases between them. CDR3 in DNA: TGCGCCAGCAACCATGAGATCGACAGCAGTAACACCGGGGAGCTGTTTTTT. Its protein is CASNHEIDSSNTGELFF.

V and J are TRBV3-1 (or the pseudogene TRBV3-2) and TRBJ1-2; unclear D gene. Trimming cost V 4 bases and J 5 bases, with 14 bases left between them. The V gene's germline CDR1 is LGHDT and CDR2 YNNKEL (reference sequence). The CDR3 extends over 14 amino acids. In DNA form, the CDR3 reads TGTGCCAGCAGCCCGTCGGGAAGACCTTATGGCTACACCTTC. It encodes CASSPSGRPYGYTF.

The chain combines TRBV7-9 with TRBJ2-6; tentatively, D is TRBD1 (5 bases). Germline loops: CDR1 SEHNR, CDR2 FQNEAQ (reference sequence). The CDR3 spans 18 residues. V gave up 5 bases and J gave up 0 bases, with 17 bases separating them. CDR3 in DNA: TGTGCCAGCAGCCACAGACAGACCCAATTCTCTGGGGCCAACGTCCTGACTTTC. Protein product: CASSHRQTQFSGANVLTF.

The chain links TRBV29-1 to TRBJ1-1; unclear D gene. CDR1 is SQVTM and CDR2 is ANQGSEA in the germline V gene. There are 13 residues in the CDR3. The V and J ends lost 4 bases and 2 bases respectively, with 11 bases between them. The CDR3 loop reads CSVGERVNTEAFF. The CDR3 DNA is TGCAGCGTTGGTGAAAGGGTTAACACTGAAGCTTTCTTT.

The genes are TRBV21-1 and TRBJ2-7; the D call of TRBD1 is as the table states it, not checked on the DNA. TRBV21-1 is shown as a pseudogene. The CDR3 runs 14 residues. The CDR3 reads CASSKGASTYEQYV. The CDR3 bases are TGTGCCAGCAGCAAAGGTGCCAGTACCTACGAGCAGTACGTC.

This clone was seen once. As DNA, the CDR3 is TGTGCCTGGAGTTACCCGGCCGAGGGTGGCTACACCTTC. Translation: CAWSYPAEGGYTF. V usage is TRBV30 and J usage is TRBJ1-2; D gene ambiguous. This CDR3 is 13 amino acids long. Germline CDR1 is GTSNPN and CDR2 is SVGIG (reference sequence). V gave up 2 bases and J gave up 7 bases, with 14 bases separating them.

The CDR3 loop reads CASSLSSSRQETQYF. CDR3 sequence (DNA): TGTGCCAGCAGCTTAAGCTCTAGCAGGCAAGAGACCCAGTACTTC. V is TRBV7-3 and J is TRBJ2-5; D possibly corresponds to TRBD2 (5 bases). CDR1 and CDR2 (germline): SGHTA, FQGTGA. This CDR3 spans 15 amino acids. V dropped 1 base and J dropped 2 bases, with 11 bases sitting between them.

This rearrangement joins TRBV7-8 to TRBJ1-4, with D uncertain. The CDR3 loop spans 15 amino acids. From germline, CDR1 is SGHVS and CDR2 FQNEAQ. The ends were cut back, 2 bases at V and 0 bases at J, with 7 bases in the middle. The CDR3 DNA is TGTGCCAGCAGCTTATACGGCCCAACTAATGAAAAACTGTTTTTT. Translating it yields CASSLYGPTNEKLFF.

This clone was counted only a few times. The chain recombines TRBV18 with TRBJ1-4; TRBD1 is a possible D gene (5 bases). CDR3 length equals 15 residues. V lost 4 bases and J lost 5, with 14 bases in between. Per the germline V gene, CDR1 is KGHSH and CDR2 is LQKENI. The CDR3 bases are TGTGCCAGCTCACGCGGCGTGGGGGAGAATGAAAAACTGTTTTTT. Amino acid sequence: CASSRGVGENEKLFF.

This chain joins TRBV6-5 and TRBJ1-2; tentatively, D is TRBD1 (5 bases). CDR3 length: 13 residues. V was clipped by 7 bases and J by 7 bases, with 16 bases between them. CDR1 MNHEY and CDR2 SVGAGI come from the germline V gene. The CDR3 is CASKVGGVAGYTF. DNA for the CDR3: TGTGCCAGCAAAGTGGGGGGGGTAGCTGGCTACACCTTC.

The genes are TRBV7-2 and TRBJ1-5, with TRBD1 identical over 7 bases. Germline CDR1 SGHTA, CDR2 FQGNSA. J was trimmed by 4 bases and V by 4 bases; bases with no gene match: 13. The CDR3 extends over 17 amino acids. CDR3 loop: CASSSDKTGTANQPQHF. The CDR3 coding sequence is TGTGCCAGCAGCTCTGACAAGACTGGGACAGCGAATCAGCCCCAGCATTTT.

The CDR3 is CATSAGPRGQDGELFF. The DNA of the CDR3 is TGTGCCACCAGTGCCGGCCCCAGGGGGCAAGACGGGGAGCTGTTTTTT. The V gene is TRBV24-1, the J gene TRBJ2-2, with 8 nucleotides matching TRBD1. With V trimmed by 5 bases and J by 7 bases, 11 bases remained unmatched. Germline-derived CDR1 and CDR2 are KGHDR and SFDVKD. The CDR3 loop spans 16 amino acids.

This clone was observed a handful of times. The rearrangement joins TRBV7-8 to TRBJ1-6, with 7 bases lining up with TRBD1. CDR1 and CDR2 from the germline V gene are SGHVS and FQNEAQ. This CDR3 spans 15 amino acids. V shed 0 bases, J shed 10 bases, and the junction held 6 bases outside the gene matches. CDR3 sequence (DNA): TGTGCCAGCAGCTTAGCGAGGACAGGCGGCTCACCCCTCCACTTT. Protein sequence: CASSLARTGGSPLHF.

In this sample, this clone turned up once. The gene calls are TRBV6-1 and TRBJ1-2, with a weak D call TRBD1 (5 bases). Trimming cost V 0 bases and J 7 bases, with 9 bases left between them. Germline V gene lookup returns CDR1 MNHNS and CDR2 SASEGT. This CDR3 has 13 amino acids. The CDR3 DNA is TGTGCCAGCAGTGAAGCGTGGGGGAGTGGCTACACCTTC. Translation gives CASSEAWGSGYTF.

The V gene is TRBV5-1, the J gene TRBJ2-3; 8 nucleotides align to TRBD2. The CDR3 has 15 amino acids. The V and J ends lost 7 bases and 6 bases, in that order; junction bases with no gene match: 13. The germline V gene encodes CDR1 SGHRS and CDR2 YFSETQ. CDR3 bases: TGCGCCAGCTCTCCCCCAGCGGGGGTTTCTGATACGCAGTATTTT. Protein product: CASSPPAGVSDTQYF.

The chain carries TRBV11-2 and TRBJ2-1; 12 bases line up with TRBD1. V lost 6 bases to trimming and J lost 8 bases; unmatched junction nucleotides: 11. The CDR3 runs to 16 residues. Looked up from germline, CDR1 is SGHAT and CDR2 is FQNNGV. CDR3 sequence reads: CASSRHGTGGIDEQFF. The CDR3 DNA is TGTGCCAGCAGTCGCCACGGGACAGGGGGCATCGATGAGCAGTTCTTC.

The chain links TRBV5-6 to TRBJ1-5; D might be TRBD1 (6 bases). CDR1 and CDR2 from the germline V gene are SGHDT and YYEEEE. Trimming removed 2 bases at V and 7 bases at J, with 13 bases between. This CDR3 region has 14 residues. The CDR3 sequence is CASSLISGVQPQHF. The CDR3 DNA sequence: TGTGCCAGCAGCTTAATATCAGGGGTCCAGCCCCAGCATTTT.